The entry below gives a single T cell receptor (beta chain) sequence along with its context. No antigen is known for it. Profiling relied on immunoSEQ multiplex PCR, and the TCRdb table lists in-frame clones only, not all of them. This table has about 100,000 clones, around 90% appearing once. This sample is part of a study of T cell responses to AZD1222 COVID-19 vaccine. Study-wide context: Second doses at about 4 or about 12 weeks were pooled. Findings of the study overall: Regions 160-218 and 743-854 dominated among vaccine-associated CD4 TCRs spanning spike. No day 14 peak samples; only post-peak repertoires were characterized.

With 3 bases removed from V and 4 bases from J, the gap between germline ends came to 13 bases. The V gene's germline CDR1 is MNHNY and CDR2 SVGAGI (reference sequence). This CDR3 contains 15 residues. V and J are TRBV6-6 and TRBJ1-5, with a possible D match to TRBD1 (5 bases). This sample comprised peripheral blood, obtained on day 0 of AZD1222 vaccination. The TCR sequence derives from an adult in good health. The CDR3 DNA is TGTGCCAGCAGTTATTTCACAGGACTAAATCAGCCCCAGCATTTT. Translating it yields CASSYFTGLNQPQHF.